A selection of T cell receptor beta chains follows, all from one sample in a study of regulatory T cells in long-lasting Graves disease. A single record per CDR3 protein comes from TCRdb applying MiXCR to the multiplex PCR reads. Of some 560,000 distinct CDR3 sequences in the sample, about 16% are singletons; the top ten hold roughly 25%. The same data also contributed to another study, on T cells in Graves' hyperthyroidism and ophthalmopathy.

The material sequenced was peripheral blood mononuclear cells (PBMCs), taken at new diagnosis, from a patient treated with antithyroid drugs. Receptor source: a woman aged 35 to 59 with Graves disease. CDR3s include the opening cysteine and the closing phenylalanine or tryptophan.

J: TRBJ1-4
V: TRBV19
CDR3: CASSPGQEGTNEKLFF

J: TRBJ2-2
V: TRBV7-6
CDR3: CASSLGDRGAGELFF

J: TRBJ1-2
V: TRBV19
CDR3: CASSIDGNGYTF

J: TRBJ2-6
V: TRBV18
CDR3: CASSPGNVLTF

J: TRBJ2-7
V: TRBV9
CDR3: CASSVGKGEQYF

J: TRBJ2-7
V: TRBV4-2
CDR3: CASSQWDRGGYEQYF

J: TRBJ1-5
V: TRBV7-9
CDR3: CASSLNRQNNQPQHF

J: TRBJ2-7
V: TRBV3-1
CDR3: CASSQGPPWEQYF

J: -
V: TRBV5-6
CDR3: CASSSLAGGRDEQFF

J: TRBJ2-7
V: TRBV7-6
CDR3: CASSVDRGNEQYF

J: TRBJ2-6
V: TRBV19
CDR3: CASSLKSGANVLTF

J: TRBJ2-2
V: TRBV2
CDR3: CASSENLTGELFF

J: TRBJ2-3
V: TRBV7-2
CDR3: CASSLTSGGGGDTQYF

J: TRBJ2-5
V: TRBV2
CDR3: CASSAGYGGDSEESQYF

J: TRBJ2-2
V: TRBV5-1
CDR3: CASSLALGASGELFF

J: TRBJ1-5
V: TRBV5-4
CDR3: CASSPGGPGQPQHF

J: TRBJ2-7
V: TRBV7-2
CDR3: CASSLHRGAAYEQYF

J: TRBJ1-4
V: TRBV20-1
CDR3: CSARGEATNEKLFF

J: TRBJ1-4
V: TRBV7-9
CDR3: CASSLGHSTNEKLFF

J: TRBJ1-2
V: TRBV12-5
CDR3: CASVKGQDNYGYTF

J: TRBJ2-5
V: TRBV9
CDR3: CASSARGGREETQYF

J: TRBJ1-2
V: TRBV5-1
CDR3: CASSLADRGANGYTF

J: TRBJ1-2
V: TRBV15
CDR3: CATSRDRTDYYGYTF

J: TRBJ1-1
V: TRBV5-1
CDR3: CVSSYRAGDTEAFF

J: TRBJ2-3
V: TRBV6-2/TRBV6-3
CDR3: CASSYSQTSGEPPDTQYF

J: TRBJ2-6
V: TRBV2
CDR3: CASSGGWAGANVLTF

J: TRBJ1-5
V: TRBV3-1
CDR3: CASSPGTGGRQPQHF

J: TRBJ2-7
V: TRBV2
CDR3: CASSEAIGVQQYF

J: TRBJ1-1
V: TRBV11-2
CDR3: CASSSLTGGNTEAFF

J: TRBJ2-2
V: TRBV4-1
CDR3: CASSPSGAGPNTGELFF

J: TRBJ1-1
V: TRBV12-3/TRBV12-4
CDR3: CASSADPGRGKNTEAFF

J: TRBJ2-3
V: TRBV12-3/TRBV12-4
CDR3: CASASSSGGASLSTDTQYF

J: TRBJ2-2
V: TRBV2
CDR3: CAIGLAANTGELFF

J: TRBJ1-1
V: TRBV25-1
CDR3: CASGPWTPNTEAFF

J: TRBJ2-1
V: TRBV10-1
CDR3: CASSEGRGVHNEQFF

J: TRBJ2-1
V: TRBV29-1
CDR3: CSVDSVDNEQFF

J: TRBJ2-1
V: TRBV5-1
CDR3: CASSRGLAGINEQFF

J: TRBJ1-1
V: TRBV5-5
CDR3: CASSMAPGRTEAFF

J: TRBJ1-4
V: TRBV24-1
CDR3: CATSDSQPGPAGVKLFF

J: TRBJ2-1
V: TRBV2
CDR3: CASEGDFPYNEQFF

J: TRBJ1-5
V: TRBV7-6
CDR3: CASSPGSWGNQPQHF

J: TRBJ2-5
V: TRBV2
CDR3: CASSGLAGGPGETQYF

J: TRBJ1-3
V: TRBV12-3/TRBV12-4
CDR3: CASSFENTIYF

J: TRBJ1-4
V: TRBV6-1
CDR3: CASSEAASRANEKLFF

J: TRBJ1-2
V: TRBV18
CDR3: CACSLAAGVLDYGYTF

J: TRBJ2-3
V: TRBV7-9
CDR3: CASSKDSYTDTQYF

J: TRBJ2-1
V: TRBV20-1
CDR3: CSALPTSGSSYNEQFF